This TCR beta chain was obtained from a study of cytomegalovirus exposure and HLA in healthy donors. Study results and limitations: It was assumed in the presence/absence analyses that sequencing depth was roughly uniform across donors.

The V gene lost 5 bases and the J gene lost 3 bases, with 9 bases spanning the gap. CDR1 and CDR2 (germline): SGHVS, FNYEAQ. The CDR3 is made up of 13 amino acids. Researchers ran the PCR with 60 Vbeta and 13 Jbeta primers. Profiling relied on immunoSEQ multiplex PCR, and the TCRdb table lists in-frame clones only, not all of them. The sample shows some 150,000 clones, just under 70% of them seen only once. Regarding this clone: Its antigen is undetermined.

V usage is TRBV7-6 and J usage is TRBJ2-3; maybe TRBD2 (5 bases). Specimen: PBMCs. The receptor comes from a man aged 55-75 years in good health and CMV-seronegative. The CDR3: CASSGLATDTQYF. The CDR3 coding sequence is TGTGCCAGCAGCGGTCTAGCTACAGATACGCAGTATTTT.